This T cell receptor (beta chain) stems from a study of cytomegalovirus exposure and HLA in healthy donors. The study, taken as a whole, reports: Earlier analysis yielded a pattern in which most TCR beta V segments were productive about 90% or about 30% of the time. TCR beta chains associated with HLA were, in a later analysis, more clonally expanded than equally common others.

In the case of this clone: Its antigen is unidentified.

Use of 60 Vbeta and 13 Jbeta primers characterized the PCR. Profiled with immunoSEQ multiplex PCR; TCRdb holds only in-frame clones, not every one. Its table records under 70,000 clones. Although they were nominally healthy when sampled, donors likely had unrecorded immune exposures. The germline V gene has CDR1 SGHDT and CDR2 YYEEEE. The V end was cut by 2 bases, the J end by 5 bases, with 8 bases between. The CDR3 covers 13 residues. Sequences were obtained from PBMCs. The chain joins TRBV5-6 to TRBJ1-5, with D unclear. The sequence was obtained from a woman aged 25 to 39 in good health and CMV-seropositive. The chain's CDR3 is CASSFLGDQPQHF. In DNA, the CDR3 is TGTGCCAGCAGCTTTCTGGGAGATCAGCCCCAGCATTTT.